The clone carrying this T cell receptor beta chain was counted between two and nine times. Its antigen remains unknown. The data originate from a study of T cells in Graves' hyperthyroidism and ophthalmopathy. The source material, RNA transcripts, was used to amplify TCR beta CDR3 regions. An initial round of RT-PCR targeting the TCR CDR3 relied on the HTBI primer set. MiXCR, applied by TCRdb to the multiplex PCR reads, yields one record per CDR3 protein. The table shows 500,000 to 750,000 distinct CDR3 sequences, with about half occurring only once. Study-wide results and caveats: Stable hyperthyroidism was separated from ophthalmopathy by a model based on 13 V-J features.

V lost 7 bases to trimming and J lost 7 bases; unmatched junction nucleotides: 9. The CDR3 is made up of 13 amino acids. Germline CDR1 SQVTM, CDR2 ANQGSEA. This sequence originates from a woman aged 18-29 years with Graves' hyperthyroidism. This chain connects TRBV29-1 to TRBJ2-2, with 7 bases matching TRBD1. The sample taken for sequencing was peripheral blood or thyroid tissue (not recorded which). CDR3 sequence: CSARQGVHGELFF. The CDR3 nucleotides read TGCAGCGCTAGACAGGGTGTTCACGGGGAGCTGTTTTTT.